This T cell receptor beta chain came from a study of control samples from healthy donors and cancer patients. Only in-frame clones appear in the TCRdb table, and some are missing; sequencing was by immunoSEQ multiplex PCR. In the table there are 5,500 to 8,500 clones, roughly 70% of which are singletons. V lost 4 bases and J lost 11; bases outside the gene matches: 6. Germline loops: CDR1 MNHEY, CDR2 SVGAGI. The CDR3 consists of 14 residues. The sequenced sample was formalin-fixed, paraffin-embedded tissue. The V call is TRBV6-5, the J call TRBJ1-6; 9 bases map to TRBD1. This sequence originates from a male donor with melanoma. CDR3 protein: CASSWGQGGTPLHF. CDR3 in DNA: TGTGCCAGCAGTTGGGGACAGGGTGGCACACCCCTCCACTTT.